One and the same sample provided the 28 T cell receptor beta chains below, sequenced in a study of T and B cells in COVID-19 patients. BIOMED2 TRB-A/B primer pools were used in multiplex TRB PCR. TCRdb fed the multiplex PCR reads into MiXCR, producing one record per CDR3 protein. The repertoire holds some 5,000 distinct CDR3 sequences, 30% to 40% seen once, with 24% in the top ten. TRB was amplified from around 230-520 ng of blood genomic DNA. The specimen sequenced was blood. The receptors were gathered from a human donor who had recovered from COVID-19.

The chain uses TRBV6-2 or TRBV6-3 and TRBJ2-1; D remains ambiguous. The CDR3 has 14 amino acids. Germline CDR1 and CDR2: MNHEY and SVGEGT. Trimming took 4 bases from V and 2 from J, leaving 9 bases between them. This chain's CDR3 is CASSLNPTYNEQFF. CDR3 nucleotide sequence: TGTGCCAGCAGTTTAAACCCAACCTACAATGAGCAGTTCTTC.

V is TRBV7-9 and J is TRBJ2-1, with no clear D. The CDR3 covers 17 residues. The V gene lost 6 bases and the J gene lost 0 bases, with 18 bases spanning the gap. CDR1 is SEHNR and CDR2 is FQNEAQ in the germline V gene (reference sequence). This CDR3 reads CASSGEESPSSYNEQFF. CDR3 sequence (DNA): TGTGCCAGCAGTGGAGAGGAGTCTCCGAGCTCCTACAATGAGCAGTTCTTC.

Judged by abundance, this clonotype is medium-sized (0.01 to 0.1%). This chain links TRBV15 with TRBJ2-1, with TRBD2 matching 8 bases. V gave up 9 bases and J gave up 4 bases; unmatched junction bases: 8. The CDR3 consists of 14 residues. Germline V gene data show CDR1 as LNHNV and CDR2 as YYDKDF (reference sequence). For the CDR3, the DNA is TGTGCCACTTATGATAGCGGGGTTTACAATGAGCAGTTCTTC. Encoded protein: CATYDSGVYNEQFF.

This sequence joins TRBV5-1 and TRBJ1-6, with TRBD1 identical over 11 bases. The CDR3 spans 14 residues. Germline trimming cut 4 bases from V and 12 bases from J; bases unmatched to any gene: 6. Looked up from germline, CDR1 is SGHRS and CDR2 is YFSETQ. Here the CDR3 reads CASSLGQGAIPLHF. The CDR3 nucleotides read TGCGCCAGCAGCCTCGGACAGGGGGCTATACCCCTCCACTTT.

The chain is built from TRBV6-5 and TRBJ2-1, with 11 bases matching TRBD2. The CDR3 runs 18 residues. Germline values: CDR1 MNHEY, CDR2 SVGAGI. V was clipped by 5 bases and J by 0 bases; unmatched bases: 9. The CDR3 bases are TGTGCCAGCAGTCCTTCTAGCGGGAGGCTGAGCTCCTACAATGAGCAGTTCTTC. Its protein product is CASSPSSGRLSSYNEQFF.

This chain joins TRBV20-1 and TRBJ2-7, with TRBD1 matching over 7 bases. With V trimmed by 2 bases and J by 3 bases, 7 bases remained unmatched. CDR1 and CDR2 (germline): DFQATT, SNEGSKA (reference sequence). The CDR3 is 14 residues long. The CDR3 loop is CSARSRTGHYEQYF. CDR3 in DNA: TGCAGTGCTAGATCAAGGACAGGCCACTACGAGCAGTACTTC.

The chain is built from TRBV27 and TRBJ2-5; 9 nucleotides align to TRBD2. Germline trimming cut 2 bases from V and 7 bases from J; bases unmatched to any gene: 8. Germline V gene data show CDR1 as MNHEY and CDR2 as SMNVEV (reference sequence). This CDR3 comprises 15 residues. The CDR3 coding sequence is TGTGCCAGCAGTTTACTGGCGGGAGGGTCGGGGACCCAGTACTTC. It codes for CASSLLAGGSGTQYF.

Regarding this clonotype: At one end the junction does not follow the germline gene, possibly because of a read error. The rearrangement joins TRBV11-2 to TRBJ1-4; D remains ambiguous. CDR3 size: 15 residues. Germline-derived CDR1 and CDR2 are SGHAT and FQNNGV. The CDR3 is CASSLVGRAASSSVF. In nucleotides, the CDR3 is TGTGCCAGCAGCTTAGTAGGTCGGGCAGCCTCCTCGAGCGTTTTT.

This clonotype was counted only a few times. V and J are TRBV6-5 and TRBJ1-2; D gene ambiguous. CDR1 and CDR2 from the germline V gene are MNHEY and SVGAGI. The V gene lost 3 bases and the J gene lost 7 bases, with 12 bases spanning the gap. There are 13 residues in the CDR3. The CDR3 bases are TGTGCCAGCAGTTATGGAAGGACGGGTGGCTACACCTTC. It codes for CASSYGRTGGYTF.

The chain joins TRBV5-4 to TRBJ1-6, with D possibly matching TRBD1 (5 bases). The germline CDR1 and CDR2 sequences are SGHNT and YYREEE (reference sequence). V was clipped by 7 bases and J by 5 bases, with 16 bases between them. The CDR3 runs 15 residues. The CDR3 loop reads CASAPGGTDNSPLHF. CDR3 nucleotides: TGTGCCAGCGCCCCTGGGGGGACGGATAATTCACCCCTCCACTTT.

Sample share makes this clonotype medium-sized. In DNA form, the CDR3 reads TGTGCCTGGGCCCCAGCGGGATTTAACAATGAGCAGTTCTTC. Translating it yields CAWAPAGFNNEQFF. The chain combines TRBV30 with TRBJ2-1; 7 bases agree with TRBD2. The CDR3 contains 14 residues. The germline V gene has CDR1 GTSNPN and CDR2 SVGIG (reference sequence). V lost 5 bases, J lost 5 bases, and 9 bases stayed unmatched.

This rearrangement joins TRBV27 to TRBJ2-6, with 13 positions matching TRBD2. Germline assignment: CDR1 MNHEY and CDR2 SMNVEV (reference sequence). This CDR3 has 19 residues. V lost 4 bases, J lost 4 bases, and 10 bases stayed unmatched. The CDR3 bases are TGTGCCAGCAGTTCATACGGACTAGCGGGAGCGCACGGGGCCAACGTCCTGACTTTC. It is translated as CASSSYGLAGAHGANVLTF. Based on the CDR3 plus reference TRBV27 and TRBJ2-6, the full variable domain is EAQVTQNPRYLITVTGKKLTVTCSQNMNHEYMSWYRQDPGLGLRQIYYSMNVEVTDKGDVPEGYKVSRKEKRNFPLILESPSPNQTSLYFCASSSYGLAGAHGANVLTFGAGSRLTVL.

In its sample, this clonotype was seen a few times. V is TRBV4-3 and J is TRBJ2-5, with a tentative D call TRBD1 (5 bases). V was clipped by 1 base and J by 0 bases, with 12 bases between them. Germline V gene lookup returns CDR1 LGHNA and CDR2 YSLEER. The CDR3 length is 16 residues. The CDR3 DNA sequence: TGCGCCAGCAGCCAAGTTACCGAGACAGACCAAGAGACCCAGTACTTC. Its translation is CASSQVTETDQETQYF.

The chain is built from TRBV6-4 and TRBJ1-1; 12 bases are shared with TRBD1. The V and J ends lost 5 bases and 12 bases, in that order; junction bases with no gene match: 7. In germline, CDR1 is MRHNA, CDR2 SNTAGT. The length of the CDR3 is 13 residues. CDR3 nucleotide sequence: TGTGCCAGCAGTTTCGGGACAGGGGGCGAACCTTTCTTT. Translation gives CASSFGTGGEPFF.

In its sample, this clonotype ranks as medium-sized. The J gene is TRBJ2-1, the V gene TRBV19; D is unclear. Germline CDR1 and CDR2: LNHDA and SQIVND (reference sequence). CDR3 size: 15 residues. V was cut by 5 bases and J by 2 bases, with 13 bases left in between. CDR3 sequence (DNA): TGTGCCAGTAGTGAACCCTCAGCCCCCTACAATGAGCAGTTCTTC. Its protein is CASSEPSAPYNEQFF.

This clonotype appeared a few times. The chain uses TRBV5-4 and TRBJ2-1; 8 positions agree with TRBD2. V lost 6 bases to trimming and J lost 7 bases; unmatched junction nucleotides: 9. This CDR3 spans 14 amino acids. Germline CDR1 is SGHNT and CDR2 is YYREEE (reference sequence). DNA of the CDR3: TGTGCCAGCACCCGAGCGGGAGTACGAAATGAGCAGTTCTTC. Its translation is CASTRAGVRNEQFF.

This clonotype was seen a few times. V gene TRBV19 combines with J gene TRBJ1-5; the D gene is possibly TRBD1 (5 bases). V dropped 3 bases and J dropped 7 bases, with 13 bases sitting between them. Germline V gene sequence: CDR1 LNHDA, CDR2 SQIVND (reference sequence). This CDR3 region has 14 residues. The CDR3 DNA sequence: TGTGCCAGTAGTATTATCAGGGATAGGCAGCCCCAGCATTTT. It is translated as CASSIIRDRQPQHF.

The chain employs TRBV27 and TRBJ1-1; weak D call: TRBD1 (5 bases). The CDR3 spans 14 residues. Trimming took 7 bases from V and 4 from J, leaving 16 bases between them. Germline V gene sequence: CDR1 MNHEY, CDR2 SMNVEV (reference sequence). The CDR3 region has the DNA TGTGCCAGCACCCGTTCTGGGGCGGCCACTGAAGCTTTCTTT. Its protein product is CASTRSGAATEAFF.

The CDR3 loop is CASRPPWTSPDTQYF. DNA of the CDR3: TGTGCCAGCAGACCCCCTTGGACTAGCCCAGATACGCAGTATTTT. The V and J genes are TRBV7-9 and TRBJ2-3, with TRBD2 matching 8 bases. V lost 6 bases and J lost 4; bases outside the gene matches: 9. The CDR3 spans 15 residues. In germline, CDR1 is SEHNR, CDR2 FQNEAQ (reference sequence).

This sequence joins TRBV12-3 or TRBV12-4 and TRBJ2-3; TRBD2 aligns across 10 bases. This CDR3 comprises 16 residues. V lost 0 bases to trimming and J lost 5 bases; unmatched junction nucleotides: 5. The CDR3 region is CASSLASGRQRDTQYF. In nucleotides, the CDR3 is TGTGCCAGCAGTTTAGCTAGCGGGAGGCAGAGAGATACGCAGTATTTT.

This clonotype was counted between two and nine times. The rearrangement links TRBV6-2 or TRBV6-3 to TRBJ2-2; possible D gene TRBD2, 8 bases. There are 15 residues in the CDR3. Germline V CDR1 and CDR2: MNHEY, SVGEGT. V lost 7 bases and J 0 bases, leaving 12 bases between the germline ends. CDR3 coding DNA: TGTGCCAGCACGGGAGGGACAGCGAACACCGGGGAGCTGTTTTTT. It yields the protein CASTGGTANTGELFF.

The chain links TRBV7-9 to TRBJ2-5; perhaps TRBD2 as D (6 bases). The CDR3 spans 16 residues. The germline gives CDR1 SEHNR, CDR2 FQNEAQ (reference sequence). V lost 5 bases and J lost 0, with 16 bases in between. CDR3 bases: TGTGCCAGCAGCGGGGGGTCAGGTGTGTACCAAGAGACCCAGTACTTC. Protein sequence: CASSGGSGVYQETQYF.

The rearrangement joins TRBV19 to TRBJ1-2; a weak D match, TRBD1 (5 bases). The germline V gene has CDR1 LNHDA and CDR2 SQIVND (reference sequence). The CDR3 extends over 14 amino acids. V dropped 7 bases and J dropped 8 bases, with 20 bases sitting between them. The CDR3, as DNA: TGTGCCAGTACCATTCTGGGGAGGGACGGGGGCTACACCTTC. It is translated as CASTILGRDGGYTF.

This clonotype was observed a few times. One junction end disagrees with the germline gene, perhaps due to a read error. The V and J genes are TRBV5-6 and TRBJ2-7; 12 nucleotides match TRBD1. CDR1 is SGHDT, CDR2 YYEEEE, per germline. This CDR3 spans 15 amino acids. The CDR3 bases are TGTGCCAGCAGCTTCGGGACAGGGGGCTCCAACGAGCAGTACTTC. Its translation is CASSFGTGGSNEQYF.

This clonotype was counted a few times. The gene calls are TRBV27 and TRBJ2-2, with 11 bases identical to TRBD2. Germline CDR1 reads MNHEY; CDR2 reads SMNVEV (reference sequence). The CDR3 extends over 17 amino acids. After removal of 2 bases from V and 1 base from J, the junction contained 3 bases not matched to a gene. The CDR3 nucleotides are TGTGCCAGCAGTTTAAGGGGGACTAGCGGGAACACCGGGGAGCTGTTTTTT. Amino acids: CASSLRGTSGNTGELFF.

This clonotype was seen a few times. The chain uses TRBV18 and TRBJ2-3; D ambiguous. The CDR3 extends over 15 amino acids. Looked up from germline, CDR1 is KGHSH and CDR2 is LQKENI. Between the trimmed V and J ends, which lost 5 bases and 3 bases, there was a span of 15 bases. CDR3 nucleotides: TGTGCCAGCTCAGCCCTCGTCCCTCCTACAGATACGCAGTATTTT. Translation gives CASSALVPPTDTQYF.

CDR3 sequence reads: CASSEATTGEGEKLFF. CDR3 DNA: TGTGCCAGCAGTGAAGCGACGACAGGGGAAGGGGAAAAACTGTTTTTT. This chain connects TRBV6-1 to TRBJ1-4; TRBD1 agrees at 8 bases. Germline CDR1 is MNHNS and CDR2 is SASEGT. The CDR3 runs to 16 residues. The V gene end was trimmed by 0 bases and the J gene end by 8 bases; junction bases not matched to a gene: 8.

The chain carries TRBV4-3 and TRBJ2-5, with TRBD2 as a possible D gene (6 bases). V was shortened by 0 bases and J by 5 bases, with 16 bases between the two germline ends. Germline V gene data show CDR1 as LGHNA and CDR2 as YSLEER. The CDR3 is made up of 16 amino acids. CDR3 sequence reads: CASSQEGRAGWETQYF. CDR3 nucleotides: TGCGCCAGCAGCCAAGAGGGCAGGGCGGGATGGGAGACCCAGTACTTC.